This T cell receptor (beta chain) stems from a study of shared clonotypes between healthy human individuals. In the study overall: Three plates were used per donor for CD4 naive, three for CD4 memory, two for CD8 naive and one for CD8 memory.

Trimming stripped 3 bases from V and 1 base from J, with 10 bases between. Per germline, CDR1 MNHEY and CDR2 SMNVEV (reference sequence). The CDR3 is 14 residues long. Measured with immunoSEQ multiplex PCR; TCRdb has only the in-frame clones, and not every one. The table records 900,000 to 1,200,000 clones, around 82% of them present only once. Concerning this clone itself: Its antigen is currently unknown.

The study, taken as a whole, reports: Sorted-subset sequencing was shown by rarefaction to be incomplete despite large depth.

The sequence was obtained from a man younger than 35 in good health. Some clones in this sample may be carry-over from other donors' samples. The rearrangement joins TRBV27 to TRBJ2-7; D might be TRBD1 (5 bases). Sequenced: memory CD4+ T cells from PBMCs. Subset of the sample: CD45RA-negative fraction. The CDR3 sequence: CASSFSGSSYEQYF. The CDR3 DNA follows: TGTGCCAGCAGTTTTTCAGGGTCTTCCTACGAGCAGTACTTC.